A single sample gave rise to the 16 T cell receptor beta chains below, sequenced in a study of T cells in Graves' hyperthyroidism and ophthalmopathy. RNA transcripts served as the template for amplifying TCR beta CDR3 regions. HTBI primers drove first-round RT-PCR of the TCR CDR3. TCRdb reprocessed the multiplex PCR reads with MiXCR, giving one entry per CDR3 protein. Among about 560,000 distinct CDR3 sequences listed, over 15% were seen once. Sequenced sample: blood. These receptors all come from a woman aged 18 to 35 with Graves' hyperthyroidism.

This clonotype showed up many times. The chain carries TRBV3-1 and TRBJ2-1, with 8 bases fitting TRBD1. The germline V gene has CDR1 LGHDT and CDR2 YNNKEL (reference sequence). V trimming: 6 bases; J trimming: 7 bases; junction bases outside the gene matches: 2. The CDR3 runs 12 residues. CDR3 DNA sequence: TGTGCCAGCAGACGGACAGGGAATGAGCAGTTCTTC. Residues: CASRRTGNEQFF.

This chain links TRBV4-3 with TRBJ2-3; the match to TRBD2 covers 8 bases. Germline assignment: CDR1 LGHNA and CDR2 YSLEER. The CDR3 covers 16 residues. Trimming at V came to 4 bases and at J to 6 bases, leaving 12 bases not matched to a gene. The CDR3 sequence: CASSPAVRGGADTQYF. The CDR3 coding sequence is TGCGCCAGCAGCCCCGCGGTACGGGGGGGCGCGGATACGCAGTATTTT.

This rearrangement joins TRBV6-2 or TRBV6-3 to TRBJ2-7, with D possibly TRBD2 on 5 matching bases. V shed 4 bases and J shed 6 bases, with 10 bases lying between them. CDR3 length: 12 amino acids. Per the germline V gene, CDR1 is MNHEY and CDR2 is SVGEGT. CDR3 region: CASSFPGVEQYF. The DNA for the CDR3 is TGTGCCAGCAGTTTCCCCGGGGTCGAGCAGTACTTC.

A word on this clonotype: This may come from a read error, since a much larger clone is one base off. The chain couples TRBV3-1 to TRBJ2-7; D is possibly TRBD2 (5 bases). Germline V gene lookup returns CDR1 LGHDT and CDR2 YNNKEL (reference sequence). Trimming shortened V by 2 bases and J by 8 bases, and 16 bases separated the two germline ends. The CDR3 is 14 residues long. The CDR3 region is CASSQSEAGWQQYF. CDR3 DNA sequence: TGTGCCAGCAGCCAATCGGAGGCCGGCTGGCAGCAGTACTTC.

About this clonotype: This may come from a read error, since a much larger clone is one base off. V and J are TRBV7-6 and TRBJ2-1; 9 bases line up with TRBD1. The germline gives CDR1 SGHVS, CDR2 FNYEAQ. The CDR3 loop spans 16 amino acids. CDR3 in amino acids: CASGLRAGQGYNEQFF. The CDR3 DNA sequence: TGTGCCAGCGGCTTACGGGCGGGACAGGGCTACAATGAGCAGTTCTTC.

This clonotype has ten or more counts. V usage is TRBV28 and J usage is TRBJ2-6; no clear D. Germline V gene sequence: CDR1 MDHEN, CDR2 SYDVKM. The CDR3 is made up of 15 amino acids. V was shortened by 10 bases and J by 2 bases, with 15 bases between the two germline ends. This chain's CDR3 is CATSLWVTGANVLTF. CDR3 sequence (DNA): TGTGCCACCTCTCTGTGGGTAACTGGGGCCAACGTCCTGACTTTC.

This clonotype showed up many times. CDR3 DNA sequence: TGCAGTGCTAGTTCGGACAGGGGAGACTATGGCTACACCTTC. Protein: CSASSDRGDYGYTF. J is TRBJ1-2 and V is TRBV20-1; TRBD1 aligns across 9 bases. The CDR3 is 14 amino acids. Germline assignment: CDR1 DFQATT and CDR2 SNEGSKA (reference sequence). V lost 3 bases, J lost 3 bases, and 5 bases stayed unmatched.

This clonotype came up a few times. The chain is built from TRBV12-3 or TRBV12-4 and TRBJ2-1, with D possibly matching TRBD2 (6 bases). The CDR3 covers 14 residues. The V and J ends lost 3 bases and 2 bases respectively, with 8 bases between them. The CDR3 is CASSFLAAYNEQFF. The CDR3 DNA reads TGTGCCAGCAGTTTTTTAGCGGCCTACAATGAGCAGTTCTTC.

The chain recombines TRBV7-9 with TRBJ1-2; the D is unclear. The CDR3 length is 12 residues. The ends were cut back, 0 bases at V and 7 bases at J, with 6 bases in the middle. Looked up from germline, CDR1 is SEHNR and CDR2 is FQNEAQ (reference sequence). The CDR3 DNA is TGTGCCAGCAGCTTAGCTCCGGGTGGCTACACCTTC. Protein: CASSLAPGGYTF.

This clonotype was observed a single time. V usage is TRBV27 and J usage is TRBJ2-7, with 7 bases fitting TRBD1. Per germline, CDR1 MNHEY and CDR2 SMNVEV (reference sequence). Trimming removed 6 bases from V and 2 bases from J; junction bases left unmatched: 7. CDR3 length: 14 residues. DNA for the CDR3: TGTGCCAGCAGACGTACAGGGGACACCTACGAGCAGTACTTC. Amino acid sequence: CASRRTGDTYEQYF.

This clonotype appeared a few times. V gene TRBV20-1 combines with J gene TRBJ2-3; 11 nucleotides agree with TRBD2. CDR1 is DFQATT and CDR2 is SNEGSKA in the germline V gene (reference sequence). The CDR3 covers 16 residues. V lost 1 base, J lost 5 bases, and 8 bases stayed unmatched. The CDR3 region is CSARAGLAGGQDTQYF. The CDR3, as DNA: TGCAGTGCTAGAGCTGGCTTAGCGGGAGGGCAAGATACGCAGTATTTT.

This clonotype was detected many times. The chain couples TRBV20-1 to TRBJ2-4; 15 bases line up with TRBD2. This CDR3 is built from 16 residues. The junction had 4 bases not matched to a gene; V was cut back by 6 bases and J by 1 base. The germline gives CDR1 DFQATT, CDR2 SNEGSKA (reference sequence). This CDR3 is CSAPGTSGRAKNIQYF. The DNA for the CDR3 is TGCAGTGCACCCGGGACTAGCGGGAGGGCCAAAAACATTCAGTACTTC.

The chain combines TRBV5-4 with TRBJ2-3, with 9 positions matching TRBD2. V lost 2 bases to trimming and J lost 1 base; unmatched junction nucleotides: 8. The CDR3 length is 17 residues. Per the germline V gene, CDR1 is SGHNT and CDR2 is YYREEE (reference sequence). CDR3 sequence (DNA): TGTGCCAGCAGCTTTTGGGTAGCGGGAGCCGGCACAGATACGCAGTATTTT. This sequence encodes CASSFWVAGAGTDTQYF.

This clonotype has ten or more counts. The chain combines TRBV28 with TRBJ1-2, with D perhaps matching TRBD1 (5 bases). This CDR3 is 16 amino acids long. Looked up from germline, CDR1 is MDHEN and CDR2 is SYDVKM. V was clipped by 5 bases and J by 8 bases, with 24 bases between them. The CDR3 loop reads CASSGAGLVRGLGYTF. CDR3 nucleotides: TGTGCCAGCAGTGGGGCCGGGCTGGTTCGGGGTTTGGGCTACACCTTC.

The chain carries TRBV3-1 and TRBJ2-7, with D possibly being TRBD1 or TRBD2 (5 bases each). Trimming left V 4 bases short and J 4 bases short, with 14 bases between. The germline V gene encodes CDR1 LGHDT and CDR2 YNNKEL (reference sequence). The CDR3 extends over 14 amino acids. This CDR3 is CASSPWGSGYEQYF. CDR3 nucleotides: TGTGCCAGCAGCCCCTGGGGGTCAGGATACGAGCAGTACTTC.

The rearrangement links TRBV20-1 to TRBJ2-2, with 11 nucleotides matching TRBD2. Losses at the gene ends were 0 bases for V and 7 bases for J; bases not matched to a gene: 16. This CDR3 has 19 residues. CDR1 and CDR2 from the germline V gene are DFQATT and SNEGSKA (reference sequence). The CDR3 region is CSARDLRGQTSGTYGELFF. The CDR3 DNA sequence: TGCAGTGCTAGAGATCTAAGGGGCCAGACTAGCGGGACTTACGGGGAGCTGTTTTTT.